The clone carrying this T cell receptor beta chain was found many times. Its matching antigen is unknown. TCRdb redid the calling of the reads with MiXCR, one entry per CDR3 protein. The sample shows some 800,000 distinct CDR3 sequences, about 31% of them seen only once. Germline V gives CDR1 SGHVS, CDR2 FNYEAQ. The CDR3 contains 17 residues. V gave up 0 bases and J gave up 8 bases; unmatched junction bases: 10. The sample belongs to a study of T cell repertoires in cytomegalovirus infection. On the study more broadly: Used in the study were CMV epitopes, some recently identified and HLA-C-restricted, others well-studied and HLA-B-restricted. Evidence of both CMV infection and a matching HLA type came from public TCR beta signatures. Study outcomes and limitations: Summed public TCR beta family frequency identified CMV carriers bearing the relevant HLA. HLA-C-restricted CMV clonotypes gave the most frequent clonotype in two of eight donors.

The rearrangement links TRBV7-6 to TRBJ2-1; 10 positions match TRBD1. This specimen consisted of cultured CD8+ T cells from PBMCs, obtained from culture after CMV antigen stimulation. This clonotype originated in a human donor in good health (CMV status not recorded). Some clones in this sample may be carry-over from other donors' samples. CDR3 DNA sequence: TGTGCCAGCAGCTTAGCACCTGGACAGGGGGGTTTCTATGAGCAGTTCTTC. The encoded protein is CASSLAPGQGGFYEQFF.